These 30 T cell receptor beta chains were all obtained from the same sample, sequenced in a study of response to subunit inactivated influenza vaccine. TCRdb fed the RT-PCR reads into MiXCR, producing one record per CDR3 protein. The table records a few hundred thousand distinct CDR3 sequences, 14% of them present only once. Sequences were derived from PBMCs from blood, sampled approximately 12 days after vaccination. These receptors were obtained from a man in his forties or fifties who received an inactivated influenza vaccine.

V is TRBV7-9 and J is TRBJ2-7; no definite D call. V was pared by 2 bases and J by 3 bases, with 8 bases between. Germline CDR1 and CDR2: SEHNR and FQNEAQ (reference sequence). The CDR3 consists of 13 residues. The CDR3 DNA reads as TGTGCCAGCAGCTTAATTATGGGCTACGAGCAGTACTTC. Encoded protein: CASSLIMGYEQYF.

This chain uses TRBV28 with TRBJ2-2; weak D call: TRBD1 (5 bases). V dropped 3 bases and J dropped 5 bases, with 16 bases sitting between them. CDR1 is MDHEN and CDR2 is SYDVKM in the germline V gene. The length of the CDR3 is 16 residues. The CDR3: CASSFQAGFGTGELFF. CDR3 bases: TGTGCCAGCAGTTTCCAGGCAGGGTTTGGTACCGGGGAGCTGTTTTTT. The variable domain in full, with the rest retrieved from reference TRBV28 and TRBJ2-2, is DVKVTQSSRYLVKRTGEKVFLECVQDMDHENMFWYRQDPGLGLRLIYFSYDVKMKEKGDIPEGYSVSREKKERFSLILESASTNQTSMYLCASSFQAGFGTGELFFGEGSRLTVL.

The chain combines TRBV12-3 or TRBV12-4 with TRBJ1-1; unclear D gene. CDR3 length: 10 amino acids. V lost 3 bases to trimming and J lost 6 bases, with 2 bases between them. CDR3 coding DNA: TGTGCCAGCAGTTTCCCTGAAGCTTTCTTT. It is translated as CASSFPEAFF.

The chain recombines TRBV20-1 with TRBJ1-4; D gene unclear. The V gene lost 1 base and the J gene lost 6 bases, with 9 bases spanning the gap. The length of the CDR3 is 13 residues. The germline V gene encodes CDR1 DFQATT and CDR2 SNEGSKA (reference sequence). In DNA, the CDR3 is TGCAGTGCTAGAGCTAGGTACGATGAAAAACTGTTTTTT. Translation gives CSARARYDEKLFF.

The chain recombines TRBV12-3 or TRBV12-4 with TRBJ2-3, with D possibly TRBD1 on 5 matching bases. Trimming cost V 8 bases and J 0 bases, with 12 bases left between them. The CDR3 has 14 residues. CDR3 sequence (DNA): TGTGCCAGCTGCAGGGCTTTTAGCACAGATACGCAGTATTTT. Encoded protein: CASCRAFSTDTQYF.

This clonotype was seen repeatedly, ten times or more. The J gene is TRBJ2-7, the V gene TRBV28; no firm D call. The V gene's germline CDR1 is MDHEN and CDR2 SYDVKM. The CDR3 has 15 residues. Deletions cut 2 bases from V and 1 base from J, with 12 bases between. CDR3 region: CASSLHTSGSYEQYF. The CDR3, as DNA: TGTGCCAGCAGTTTACATACATCCGGATCCTACGAGCAGTACTTC. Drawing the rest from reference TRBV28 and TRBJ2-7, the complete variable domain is DVKVTQSSRYLVKRTGEKVFLECVQDMDHENMFWYRQDPGLGLRLIYFSYDVKMKEKGDIPEGYSVSREKKERFSLILESASTNQTSMYLCASSLHTSGSYEQYFGPGTRLTVT.

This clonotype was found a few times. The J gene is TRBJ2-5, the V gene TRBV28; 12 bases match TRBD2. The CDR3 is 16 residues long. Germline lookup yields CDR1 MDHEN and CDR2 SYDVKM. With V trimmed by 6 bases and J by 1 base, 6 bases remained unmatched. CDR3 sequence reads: CASRRTSGTLQETQYF. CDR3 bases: TGTGCCAGCAGGCGGACTAGCGGGACGCTCCAAGAGACCCAGTACTTC.

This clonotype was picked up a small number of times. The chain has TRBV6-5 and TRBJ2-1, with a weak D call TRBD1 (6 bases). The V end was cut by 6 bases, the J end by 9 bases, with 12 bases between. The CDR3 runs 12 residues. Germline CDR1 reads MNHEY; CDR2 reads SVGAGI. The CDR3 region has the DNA TGTGCCAGCAGACCAGGGGATGGTGAGCAGTTCTTC. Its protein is CASRPGDGEQFF.

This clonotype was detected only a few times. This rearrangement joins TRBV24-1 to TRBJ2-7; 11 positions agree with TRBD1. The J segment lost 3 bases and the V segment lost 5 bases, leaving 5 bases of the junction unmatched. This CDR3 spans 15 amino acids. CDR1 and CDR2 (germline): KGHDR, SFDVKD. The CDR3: CATSGAGTGGYEQYF. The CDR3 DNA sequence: TGTGCCACCAGTGGCGCCGGGACAGGGGGCTACGAGCAGTACTTC.

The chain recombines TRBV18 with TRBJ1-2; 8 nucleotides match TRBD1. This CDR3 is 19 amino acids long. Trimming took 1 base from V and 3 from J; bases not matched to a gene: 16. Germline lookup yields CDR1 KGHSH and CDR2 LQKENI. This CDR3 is CASSPLTTGGTGTYYGYTF. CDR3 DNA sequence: TGTGCCAGCTCACCACTCACTACGGGCGGGACAGGCACATACTATGGCTACACCTTC.

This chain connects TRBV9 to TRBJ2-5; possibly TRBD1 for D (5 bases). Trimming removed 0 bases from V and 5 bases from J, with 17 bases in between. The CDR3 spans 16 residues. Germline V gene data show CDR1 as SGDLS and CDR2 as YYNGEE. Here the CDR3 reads CASSVGVGQLGETQYF. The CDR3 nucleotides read TGTGCCAGCAGCGTAGGGGTGGGGCAGCTTGGGGAGACCCAGTACTTC.

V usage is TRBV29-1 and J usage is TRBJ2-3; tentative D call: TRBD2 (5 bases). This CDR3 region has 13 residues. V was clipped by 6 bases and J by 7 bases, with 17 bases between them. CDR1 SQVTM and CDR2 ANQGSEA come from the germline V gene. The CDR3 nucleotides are TGCAGCGTATCAACTAGGTTTAGATATACGCAGTATTTT. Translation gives CSVSTRFRYTQYF.

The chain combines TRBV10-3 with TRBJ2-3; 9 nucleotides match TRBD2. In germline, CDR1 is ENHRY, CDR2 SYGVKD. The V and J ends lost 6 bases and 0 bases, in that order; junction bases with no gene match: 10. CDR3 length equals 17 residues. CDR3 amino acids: CAISRSGSDRSTDTQYF. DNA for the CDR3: TGTGCCATCAGCCGTAGCGGGAGCGACCGTAGCACAGATACGCAGTATTTT.

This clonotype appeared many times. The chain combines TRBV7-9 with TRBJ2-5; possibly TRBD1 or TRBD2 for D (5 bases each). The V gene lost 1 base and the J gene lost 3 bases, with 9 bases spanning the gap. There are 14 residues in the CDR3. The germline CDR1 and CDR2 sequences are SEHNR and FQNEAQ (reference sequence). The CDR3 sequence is CASSLGGAEETQYF. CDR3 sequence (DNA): TGTGCCAGCAGCTTAGGAGGGGCTGAAGAGACCCAGTACTTC.

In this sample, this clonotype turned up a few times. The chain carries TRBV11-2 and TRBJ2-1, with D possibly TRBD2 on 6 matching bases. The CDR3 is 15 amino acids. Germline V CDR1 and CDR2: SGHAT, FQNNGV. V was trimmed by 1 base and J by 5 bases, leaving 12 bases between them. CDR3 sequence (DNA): TGTGCCAGCAGCTTAGTAAGGGGACTTAACAATGAGCAGTTCTTC. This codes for CASSLVRGLNNEQFF. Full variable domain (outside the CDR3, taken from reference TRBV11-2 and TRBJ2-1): EAGVAQSPRYKIIEKRQSVAFWCNPISGHATLYWYQQILGQGPKLLIQFQNNGVVDDSQLPKDRFSAERLKGVDSTLKIQPAKLEDSAVYLCASSLVRGLNNEQFFGPGTRLTVL.

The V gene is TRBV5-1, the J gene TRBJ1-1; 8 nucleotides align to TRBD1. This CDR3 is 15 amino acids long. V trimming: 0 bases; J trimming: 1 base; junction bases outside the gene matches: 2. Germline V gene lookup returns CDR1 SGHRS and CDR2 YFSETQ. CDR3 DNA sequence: TGCGCCAGCAGCTTGGGGACAGGGCGGAACACTGAAGCTTTCTTT. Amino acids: CASSLGTGRNTEAFF.

The CDR3 DNA reads as TGTGCCAGCAGCCGGAGGGCAGGGCCGTCCACTGAAGCTTTCTTT. Translating it yields CASSRRAGPSTEAFF. The chain carries TRBV2 and TRBJ1-1; tentatively, D is TRBD1 (5 bases). The CDR3 extends over 15 amino acids. The germline gives CDR1 SNHLY, CDR2 FYNNEI. V was cut by 6 bases and J by 4 bases, with 18 bases left in between.

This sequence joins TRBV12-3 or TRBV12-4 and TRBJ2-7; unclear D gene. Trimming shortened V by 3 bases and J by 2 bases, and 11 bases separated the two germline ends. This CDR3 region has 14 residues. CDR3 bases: TGTGCCAGCAGTTTTGACGGTGAGACCTACGAGCAGTACTTC. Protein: CASSFDGETYEQYF.

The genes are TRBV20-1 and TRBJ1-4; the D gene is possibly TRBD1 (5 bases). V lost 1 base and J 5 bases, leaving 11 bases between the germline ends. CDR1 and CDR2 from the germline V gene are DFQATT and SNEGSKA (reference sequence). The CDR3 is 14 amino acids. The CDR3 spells CSARVGGGNEKLFF. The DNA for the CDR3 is TGCAGTGCTAGAGTGGGGGGAGGGAATGAAAAACTGTTTTTT.

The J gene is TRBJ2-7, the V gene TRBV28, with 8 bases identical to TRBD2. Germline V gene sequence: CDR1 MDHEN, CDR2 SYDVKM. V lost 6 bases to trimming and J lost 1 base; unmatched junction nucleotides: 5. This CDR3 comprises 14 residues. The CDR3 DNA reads TGTGCCAGCAGGGCGGGAGGACCTTCCTACGAGCAGTACTTC. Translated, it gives CASRAGGPSYEQYF.

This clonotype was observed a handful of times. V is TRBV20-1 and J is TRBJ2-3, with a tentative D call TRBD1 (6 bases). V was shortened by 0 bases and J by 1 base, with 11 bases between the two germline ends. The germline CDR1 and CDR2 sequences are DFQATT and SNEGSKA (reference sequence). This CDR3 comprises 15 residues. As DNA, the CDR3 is TGCAGTGCTAGAGATGGCAGGGGTGGCACAGATACGCAGTATTTT. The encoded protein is CSARDGRGGTDTQYF.

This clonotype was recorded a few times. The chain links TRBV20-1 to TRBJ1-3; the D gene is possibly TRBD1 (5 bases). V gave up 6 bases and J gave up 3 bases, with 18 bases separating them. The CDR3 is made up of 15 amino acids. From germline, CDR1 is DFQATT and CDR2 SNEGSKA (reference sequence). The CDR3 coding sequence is TGCAGTGCCCCGAGGGAGGGGTCGTTTGGAAACACCATATATTTT. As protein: CSAPREGSFGNTIYF.

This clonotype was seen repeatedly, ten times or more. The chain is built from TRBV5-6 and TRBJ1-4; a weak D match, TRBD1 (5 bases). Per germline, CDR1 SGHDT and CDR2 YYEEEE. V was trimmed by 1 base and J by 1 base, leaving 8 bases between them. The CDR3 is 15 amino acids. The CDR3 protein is CASSLWGRTNEKLFF. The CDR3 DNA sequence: TGTGCCAGCAGCTTGTGGGGCAGAACTAATGAAAAACTGTTTTTT.

The chain's CDR3 is CASSSQRTSGYNEQFF. The CDR3 DNA is TGTGCCAGCAGCTCCCAACGGACTAGCGGCTACAATGAGCAGTTCTTC. This chain links TRBV28 with TRBJ2-1; 10 bases fit TRBD2. V was pared by 6 bases and J by 3 bases, with 8 bases of the junction left unmatched. The CDR3 runs 16 residues. Germline V gives CDR1 MDHEN, CDR2 SYDVKM.

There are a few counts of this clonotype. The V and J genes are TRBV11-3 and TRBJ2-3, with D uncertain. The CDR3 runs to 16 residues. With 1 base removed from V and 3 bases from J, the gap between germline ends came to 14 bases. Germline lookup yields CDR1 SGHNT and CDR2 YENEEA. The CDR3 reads CASSLGWAPGTDTQYF. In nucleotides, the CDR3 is TGTGCCAGCAGCTTAGGTTGGGCGCCCGGGACAGATACGCAGTATTTT.

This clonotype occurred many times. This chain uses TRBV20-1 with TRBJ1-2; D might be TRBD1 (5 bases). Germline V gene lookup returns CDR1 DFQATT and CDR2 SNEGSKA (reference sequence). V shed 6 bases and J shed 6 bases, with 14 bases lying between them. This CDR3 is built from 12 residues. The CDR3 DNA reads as TGCAGTGCCCGTCCCCAGGGAAATGGCTACACCTTC. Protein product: CSARPQGNGYTF.

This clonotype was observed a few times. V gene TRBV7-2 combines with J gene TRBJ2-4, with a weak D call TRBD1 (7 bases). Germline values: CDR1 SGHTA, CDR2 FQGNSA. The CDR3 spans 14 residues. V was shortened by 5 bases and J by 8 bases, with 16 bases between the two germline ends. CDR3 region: CASSPRQGGDIQYF. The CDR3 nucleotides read TGTGCCAGCAGCCCACGACAGGGAGGTGACATTCAGTACTTC.

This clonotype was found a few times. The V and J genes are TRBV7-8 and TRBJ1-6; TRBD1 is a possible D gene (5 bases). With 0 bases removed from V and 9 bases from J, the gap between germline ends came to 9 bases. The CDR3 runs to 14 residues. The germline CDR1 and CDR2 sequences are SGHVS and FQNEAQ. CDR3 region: CASSLARGGSPLHF. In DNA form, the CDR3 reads TGTGCCAGCAGCTTAGCGCGGGGGGGTTCACCCCTCCACTTT.

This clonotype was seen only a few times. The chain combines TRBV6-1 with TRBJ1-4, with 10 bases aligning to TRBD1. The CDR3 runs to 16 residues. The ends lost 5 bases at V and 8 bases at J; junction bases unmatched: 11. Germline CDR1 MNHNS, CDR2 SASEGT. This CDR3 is CASSTRPGQGTEKLFF. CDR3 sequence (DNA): TGTGCCAGCAGTACAAGACCGGGACAGGGGACCGAAAAACTGTTTTTT.

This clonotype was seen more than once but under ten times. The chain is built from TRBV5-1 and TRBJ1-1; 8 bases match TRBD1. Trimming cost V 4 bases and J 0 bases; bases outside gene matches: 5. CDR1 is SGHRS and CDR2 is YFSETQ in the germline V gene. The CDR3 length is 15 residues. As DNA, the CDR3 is TGCGCCAGCAGCCAAGGACAGGGCTTGAACACTGAAGCTTTCTTT. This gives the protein CASSQGQGLNTEAFF. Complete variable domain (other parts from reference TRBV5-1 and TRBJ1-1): KAGVTQTPRYLIKTRGQQVTLSCSPISGHRSVSWYQQTPGQGLQFLFEYFSETQRNKGNFPGRFSGRQFSNSRSEMNVSTLELGDSALYLCASSQGQGLNTEAFFGQGTRLTVV.